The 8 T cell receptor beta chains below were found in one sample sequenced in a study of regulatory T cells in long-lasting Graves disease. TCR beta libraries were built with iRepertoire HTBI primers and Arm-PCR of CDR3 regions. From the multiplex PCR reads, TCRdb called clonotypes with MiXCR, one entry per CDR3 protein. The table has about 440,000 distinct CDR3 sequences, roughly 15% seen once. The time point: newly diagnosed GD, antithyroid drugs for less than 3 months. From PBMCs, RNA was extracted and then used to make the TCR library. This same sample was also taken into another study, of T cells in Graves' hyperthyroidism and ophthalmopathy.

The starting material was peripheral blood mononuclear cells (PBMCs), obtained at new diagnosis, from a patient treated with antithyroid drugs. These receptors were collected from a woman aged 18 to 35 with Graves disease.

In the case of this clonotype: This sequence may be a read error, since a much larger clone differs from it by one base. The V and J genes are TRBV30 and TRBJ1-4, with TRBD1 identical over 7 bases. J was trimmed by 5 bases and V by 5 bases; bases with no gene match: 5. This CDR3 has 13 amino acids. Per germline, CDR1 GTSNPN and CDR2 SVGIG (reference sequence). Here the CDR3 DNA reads TGTGCCTGGTCAGGGGGTTCGAATGAAAAACTGTTTTTT. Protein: CAWSGGSNEKLFF.

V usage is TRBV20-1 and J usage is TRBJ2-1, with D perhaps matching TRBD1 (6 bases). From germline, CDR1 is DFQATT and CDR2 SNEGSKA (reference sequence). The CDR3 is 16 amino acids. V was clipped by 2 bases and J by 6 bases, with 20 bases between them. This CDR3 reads CSARSPAGTNPNEQFF. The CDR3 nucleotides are TGCAGTGCTAGATCCCCCGCCGGGACAAACCCCAATGAGCAGTTCTTC.

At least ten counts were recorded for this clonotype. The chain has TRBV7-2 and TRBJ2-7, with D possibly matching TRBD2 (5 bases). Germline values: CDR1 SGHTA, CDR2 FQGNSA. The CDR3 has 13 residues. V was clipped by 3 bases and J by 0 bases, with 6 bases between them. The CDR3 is CASSFGNSYEQYF. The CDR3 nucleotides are TGTGCCAGCAGCTTCGGGAACTCCTACGAGCAGTACTTC.

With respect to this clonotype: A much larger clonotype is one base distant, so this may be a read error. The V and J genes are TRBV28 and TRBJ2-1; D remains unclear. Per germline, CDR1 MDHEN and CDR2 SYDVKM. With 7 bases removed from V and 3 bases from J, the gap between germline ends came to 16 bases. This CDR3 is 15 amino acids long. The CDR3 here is CASTPTAIVYNEQFF. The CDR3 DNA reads TGTGCCAGCACTCCTACGGCGATAGTCTACAATGAGCAGTTCTTC.

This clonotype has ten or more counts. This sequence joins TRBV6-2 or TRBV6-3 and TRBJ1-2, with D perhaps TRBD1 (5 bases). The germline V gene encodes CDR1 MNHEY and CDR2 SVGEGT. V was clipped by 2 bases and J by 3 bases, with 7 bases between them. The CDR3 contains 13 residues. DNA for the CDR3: TGTGCCAGCAGTTACACGGGGCACTATGGCTACACCTTC. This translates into CASSYTGHYGYTF.

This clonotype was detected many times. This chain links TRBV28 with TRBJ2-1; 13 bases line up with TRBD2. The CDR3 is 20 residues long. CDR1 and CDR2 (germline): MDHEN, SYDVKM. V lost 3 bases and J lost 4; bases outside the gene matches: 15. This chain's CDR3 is CASSLSSRTSGRGRYNEQFF. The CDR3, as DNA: TGTGCCAGCAGTTTGTCCTCCAGAACTAGCGGGAGGGGGAGGTACAATGAGCAGTTCTTC.

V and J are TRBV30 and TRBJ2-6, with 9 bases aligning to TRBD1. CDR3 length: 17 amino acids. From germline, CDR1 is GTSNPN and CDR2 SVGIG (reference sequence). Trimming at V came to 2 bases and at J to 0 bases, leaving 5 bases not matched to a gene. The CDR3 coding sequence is TGTGCCTGGAGTAGGGACAGGGCAATCTCTGGGGCCAACGTCCTGACTTTC. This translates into CAWSRDRAISGANVLTF.

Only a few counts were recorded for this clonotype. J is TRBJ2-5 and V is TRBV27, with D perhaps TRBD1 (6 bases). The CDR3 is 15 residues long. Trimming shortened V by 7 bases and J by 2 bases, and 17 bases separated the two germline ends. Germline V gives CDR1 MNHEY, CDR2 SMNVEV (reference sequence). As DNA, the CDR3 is TGTGCCAGCATCCCGACAGGATACGGTCAAGAGACCCAGTACTTC. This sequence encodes CASIPTGYGQETQYF.